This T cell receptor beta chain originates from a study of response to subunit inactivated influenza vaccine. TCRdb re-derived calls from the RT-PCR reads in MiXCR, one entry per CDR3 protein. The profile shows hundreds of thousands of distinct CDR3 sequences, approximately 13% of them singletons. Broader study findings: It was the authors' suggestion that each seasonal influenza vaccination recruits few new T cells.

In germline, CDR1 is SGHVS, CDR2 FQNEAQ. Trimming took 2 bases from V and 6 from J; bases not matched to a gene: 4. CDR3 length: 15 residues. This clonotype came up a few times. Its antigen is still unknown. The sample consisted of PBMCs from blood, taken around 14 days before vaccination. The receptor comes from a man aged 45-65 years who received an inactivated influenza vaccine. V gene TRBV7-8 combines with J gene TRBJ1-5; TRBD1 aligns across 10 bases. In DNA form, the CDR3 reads TGTGCCAGCAGCTTAAAGGGACAGGGGCTTCAGCCCCAGCATTTT. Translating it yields CASSLKGQGLQPQHF.